This section outlines one TCR beta chain sequence together with its context. This record belongs to a study of graft-versus-host responses after intestinal transplantation. In the study overall: Recipients underwent multivisceral, liver-intestinal, or isolated intestinal transplants. Tacrolimus plus steroids were given to all recipients for roughly three years, preceded by anti-thymocyte globulin induction.

Germline V gives CDR1 SEHNR, CDR2 FQNEAQ (reference sequence). With 0 bases removed from V and 0 bases from J, the gap between germline ends came to 8 bases. The CDR3 consists of 15 residues. Clones were read by immunoSEQ multiplex PCR, and TCRdb kept only the in-frame ones, dropping some. This sample yields about 25,000 clones, of which over 90% are seen a single time; less than 0.55% belongs to the top ten. This clonotype was sampled from a human patient who received an intestinal transplant, so some T cells may come from the graft donor. The sequencing here drew on PBMCs, taken 18 days after transplant. This chain connects TRBV7-9 to TRBJ1-1; TRBD1 is a possible D gene (6 bases). The CDR3 spells CASSLAHRVNTEAFF. CDR3 nucleotides: TGTGCCAGCAGCTTAGCGCACAGGGTGAACACTGAAGCTTTCTTT. The whole variable domain, remainder taken from reference TRBV7-9 and TRBJ1-1, is DTGVSQNPRHKITKRGQNVTFRCDPISEHNRLYWYRQTLGQGPEFLTYFQNEAQLEKSRLLSDRFSAERPKGSFSTLEIQRTEQGDSAMYLCASSLAHRVNTEAFFGQGTRLTVV.